The clone carrying this T cell receptor beta chain has a handful of counts. The protocol was immunoSEQ multiplex PCR, while the TCRdb copy is restricted to in-frame clones and leaves out a portion. The table shows approximately 270,000 clones, with 88% occurring only once. These data come from a study of blood T cell repertoires in COVID-19. Study-level background: The cDNA or gDNA used as material had been derived from T cells, B-cell-depleted T cells, or PBMCs.

The CDR3 loop spans 18 amino acids. V lost 0 bases and J lost 3; bases outside the gene matches: 11. Germline CDR1 is SGHRS and CDR2 is YFSETQ. The V and J genes are TRBV5-1 and TRBJ2-3; 9 bases match TRBD1. Sequences were obtained from peripheral blood. The receptor's source is a woman aged 25 to 39 with COVID-19, enrolled during active disease. The CDR3 bases are TGCGCCAGCAGCTTGGGGCTGACGGTAGGACAGGGGACAGATACGCAGTATTTT. Amino acid sequence: CASSLGLTVGQGTDTQYF. Filled out from reference TRBV5-1 and TRBJ2-3, the complete variable domain reads KAGVTQTPRYLIKTRGQQVTLSCSPISGHRSVSWYQQTPGQGLQFLFEYFSETQRNKGNFPGRFSGRQFSNSRSEMNVSTLELGDSALYLCASSLGLTVGQGTDTQYFGPGTRLTVL.